This TCR beta chain was recorded in a study of CD8+CD57+ T cells in acquired aplastic anemia. Background on the study: Average DNA yield from sorted CD4+ and CD8+ cells was approximately 3 ug.

The TCR beta profiling, which covered VDJ combination and CDR3 sequence, was carried out using genomic DNA as the template. Using its own MiXCR run on the reads, TCRdb lists one record per CDR3 protein. The sample contains 200,000 or so distinct CDR3 sequences, roughly 64% of which appear only once. Study-level points and caveats: Both patients and controls carried the same twenty-nine CD8+ CDR3 sequences. Levels of CD8+ Simpson's diversity were not significantly distinct in patients versus controls.

Trimming removed 3 bases from V and 0 bases from J, with 7 bases in between. Germline assignment: CDR1 SGHRS and CDR2 YFSETQ. There are 13 residues in the CDR3. As regards this clonotype: Its target is unknown.

This chain joins TRBV5-1 and TRBJ2-7; no clear D. This TCR was sampled from a human donor with severe aplastic anemia or a healthy control (not recorded which). Material: sorted CD4+, CD8+, or CD8+CD57+ T cells (not recorded which) from PBMCs. CDR3 sequence (DNA): TGCGCCAGCAGCTCCCCGGACTCCTACGAGCAGTACTTC. This gives the protein CASSSPDSYEQYF.